Below are 26 T cell receptor beta chains sequenced from a single sample in a study of T cell changes during pregnancy in multiple sclerosis. This table comes from immunoSEQ multiplex PCR, and its TCRdb copy is limited to in-frame clones, with some not included. Found here are over 20,000 clones, 65% to 90% of them singletons; the top ten hold under 1.3%. The specimen comprised CD4+ T cells from peripheral blood mononuclear cells, sampled in the first trimester of pregnancy. Receptors were obtained from a female donor in good health, enrolled as a control in a pregnancy study.

The rearrangement uses TRBV19 and TRBJ1-5; the match to TRBD1 covers 8 bases. The CDR3 contains 14 residues. CDR1 and CDR2 from the germline V gene are LNHDA and SQIVND (reference sequence). V shed 7 bases, J shed 4 bases, and the junction held 6 bases outside the gene matches. CDR3 sequence: CASKGQGGNQPQHF. The CDR3 region has the DNA TGTGCCAGTAAAGGACAGGGCGGGAATCAGCCCCAGCATTTT.

This rearrangement joins TRBV10-2 to TRBJ2-7, with TRBD2 matching over 15 bases. The junction had 5 bases not matched to a gene; V was cut back by 2 bases and J by 6 bases. Germline V gene sequence: CDR1 WSHSY, CDR2 SAAADI. This CDR3 region has 16 residues. The DNA of the CDR3 is TGCGCCAGCAGTGAGGGGGGACTAGCGGGAGGAGGCGAGCAGTACTTC. This translates into CASSEGGLAGGGEQYF.

The rearrangement links TRBV5-6 to TRBJ1-1; 9 bases match TRBD1. CDR1 is SGHDT, CDR2 YYEEEE, per germline. This CDR3 has 14 amino acids. J gave up 1 base and V 4 bases, and 2 bases lay outside the gene matches. As DNA, the CDR3 is TGTGCCAGCAGCCCGGGACAGGGGAACACTGAAGCTTTCTTT. Protein product: CASSPGQGNTEAFF.

The chain recombines TRBV18 with TRBJ1-1; the D gene is possibly TRBD1 (5 bases). V was pared by 3 bases and J by 1 base, with 9 bases between. CDR1 and CDR2 from the germline V gene are KGHSH and LQKENI. The CDR3 loop spans 14 amino acids. The CDR3 coding sequence is TGTGCCAGCTCACCGCAGGGAGGGAACACTGAAGCTTTCTTT. Encoded protein: CASSPQGGNTEAFF.

The chain combines TRBV7-3 with TRBJ2-1; 9 bases map to TRBD1. Germline V gives CDR1 SGHTA, CDR2 FQGTGA. The CDR3 loop spans 16 amino acids. With 0 bases clipped from V and 7 bases from J, the junction kept 7 bases outside the gene matches. The CDR3 DNA reads TGTGCCAGCAGCTTAACGACACAGGGGGCTGGGAATGAGCAGTTCTTC. This gives the protein CASSLTTQGAGNEQFF.

The rearrangement links TRBV6-5 to TRBJ1-5, with TRBD1 identical over 7 bases. This CDR3 contains 14 residues. Trimming cost V 6 bases and J 6 bases; bases outside gene matches: 8. The germline gives CDR1 MNHEY, CDR2 SVGAGI. CDR3 region: CASRGRGAGQPQHF. The CDR3 DNA sequence: TGTGCCAGCAGGGGCAGGGGGGCAGGTCAGCCCCAGCATTTT.

V usage is TRBV5-1 and J usage is TRBJ2-3; weak D call: TRBD2 (6 bases). V was shortened by 6 bases and J by 0 bases, with 14 bases between the two germline ends. The germline V gene has CDR1 SGHRS and CDR2 YFSETQ. This CDR3 spans 15 amino acids. The CDR3 nucleotides are TGCGCCAGCACCCGCGGGACGGCCAGCACAGATACGCAGTATTTT. It is translated as CASTRGTASTDTQYF. Combining the CDR3 with reference TRBV5-1 and TRBJ2-3 gives the whole variable domain KAGVTQTPRYLIKTRGQQVTLSCSPISGHRSVSWYQQTPGQGLQFLFEYFSETQRNKGNFPGRFSGRQFSNSRSEMNVSTLELGDSALYLCASTRGTASTDTQYFGPGTRLTVL.

This sequence joins TRBV18 and TRBJ2-7, with 8 bases identical to TRBD2. V dropped 5 bases and J dropped 12; count of bases not matched to a gene: 9. Germline assignment: CDR1 KGHSH and CDR2 LQKENI. CDR3 size: 12 residues. CDR3 in amino acids: CASSSSGGPPYF. Here the CDR3 DNA reads TGTGCCAGCTCATCGAGCGGGGGCCCTCCGTACTTC.

The J gene is TRBJ2-7, the V gene TRBV27; 13 bases agree with TRBD2. The V segment lost 4 bases and the J segment 3 bases; nucleotides outside the gene matches: 0. Germline CDR1 is MNHEY and CDR2 is SMNVEV (reference sequence). The CDR3 is made up of 14 amino acids. This CDR3 reads CASSWTSGSYEQYF. CDR3 nucleotide sequence: TGTGCCAGCAGTTGGACTAGCGGGAGCTACGAGCAGTACTTC.

This rearrangement joins TRBV4-1 to TRBJ2-7, with 9 bases aligning to TRBD2. This CDR3 contains 15 residues. V lost 1 base to trimming and J lost 5 bases; unmatched junction nucleotides: 6. Per the germline V gene, CDR1 is MGHRA and CDR2 is YSYEKL. The chain's CDR3 is CASSQGHSGGHEQYF. In DNA form, the CDR3 reads TGCGCCAGCAGCCAAGGTCATAGCGGGGGTCACGAGCAGTACTTC.

The V call is TRBV5-6, the J call TRBJ2-3; 7 bases map to TRBD1. Germline V gives CDR1 SGHDT, CDR2 YYEEEE. Trimming took 4 bases from V and 1 from J; bases not matched to a gene: 9. The CDR3 is 16 amino acids. The CDR3 sequence: CASSRRGRVGTDTQYF. As DNA, the CDR3 is TGTGCCAGCAGCCGAAGGGGGCGAGTCGGCACAGATACGCAGTATTTT.

V is TRBV19 and J is TRBJ2-5; 10 nucleotides match TRBD1. This CDR3 contains 14 residues. The ends lost 4 bases at V and 5 bases at J; junction bases unmatched: 4. The germline gives CDR1 LNHDA, CDR2 SQIVND (reference sequence). In nucleotides, the CDR3 is TGTGCCAGTAGTACTCGGACAGGGGGGGAGACCCAGTACTTC. Amino acids: CASSTRTGGETQYF. Together with reference TRBV19 and TRBJ2-5, the CDR3 gives the full variable domain: DGGITQSPKYLFRKEGQNVTLSCEQNLNHDAMYWYRQDPGQGLRLIYYSQIVNDFQKGDIAEGYSVSREKKESFPLTVTSAQKNPTAFYLCASSTRTGGETQYFGPGTRLLVL.

The chain carries TRBV5-1 and TRBJ2-2; the D gene is possibly TRBD2 (5 bases). CDR3 length equals 14 residues. The V end was cut by 1 base, the J end by 8 bases, with 12 bases between. Germline-derived CDR1 and CDR2 are SGHRS and YFSETQ. The DNA for the CDR3 is TGCGCCAGCAGCTTGTCGGCAGGCGGGGGGGAGCTGTTTTTT. Protein sequence: CASSLSAGGGELFF.

This clone came up once. The rearrangement uses TRBV5-1 and TRBJ1-2; weak D call: TRBD1 (5 bases). V dropped 0 bases and J dropped 3 bases, with 15 bases sitting between them. There are 16 residues in the CDR3. Looked up from germline, CDR1 is SGHRS and CDR2 is YFSETQ. CDR3 sequence: CASSLEGAPRDYGYTF. In DNA form, the CDR3 reads TGCGCCAGCAGCTTGGAGGGCGCACCCAGGGACTATGGCTACACCTTC.

The CDR3 is CASSYSRAGGSYGYTF. The CDR3 DNA is TGTGCCAGCAGTTACTCGAGAGCAGGGGGGAGCTATGGCTACACCTTC. The gene calls are TRBV6-5 and TRBJ1-2, with 7 bases identical to TRBD1. The V gene's germline CDR1 is MNHEY and CDR2 SVGAGI. CDR3 length: 16 residues. After removal of 0 bases from V and 4 bases from J, the junction contained 8 bases not matched to a gene.

This chain uses TRBV6-6 with TRBJ1-4; 12 nucleotides line up with TRBD1. This CDR3 has 15 residues. The germline V gene encodes CDR1 MNHNY and CDR2 SVGAGI (reference sequence). The J segment lost 8 bases and the V segment lost 4 bases, leaving 5 bases of the junction unmatched. In DNA, the CDR3 is TGTGCCAGCAGTTCGGGGACAGGGGGCTGGGAAAAACTGTTTTTT. Translated, it gives CASSSGTGGWEKLFF.

The chain recombines TRBV14 with TRBJ2-6; D might be TRBD1 (6 bases). Per germline, CDR1 SGHDN and CDR2 FVKESK. The ends were cut back, 3 bases at V and 2 bases at J, with 23 bases in the middle. The CDR3 loop spans 20 amino acids. The CDR3 sequence is CASSHKLGRGKFAGANVLTF. Written as DNA, the CDR3 is TGTGCCAGCAGCCACAAGTTAGGCAGGGGTAAGTTTGCTGGGGCCAACGTCCTGACTTTC.

The chain recombines TRBV10-3 with TRBJ1-2; D perhaps matches TRBD1 (5 bases). CDR3 length: 14 residues. Trimming took 0 bases from V and 4 from J, leaving 9 bases between them. Germline-derived CDR1 and CDR2 are ENHRY and SYGVKD. CDR3 DNA sequence: TGTGCCATCAGTGAGTCGAATCAGGGCTATGGCTACACCTTC. It encodes CAISESNQGYGYTF.

The chain combines TRBV21-1 with TRBJ2-1; the table's D call, TRBD2, was not checked against the DNA. TRBV21-1 is a pseudogene segment. This CDR3 contains 16 residues. The CDR3 is CASSKVGGGPYNEQFF. In DNA, the CDR3 is TGTGCCAGCAGCAAAGTTGGGGGAGGACCCTACAATGAGCAGTTCTTC.

V gene TRBV9 combines with J gene TRBJ1-2; 7 nucleotides agree with TRBD1. Germline V CDR1 and CDR2: SGDLS, YYNGEE. The J segment lost 4 bases and the V segment lost 4 bases, leaving 7 bases of the junction unmatched. The CDR3 spans 14 residues. This CDR3 is CASSPDRAGYGYTF. CDR3 sequence (DNA): TGTGCCAGCAGCCCAGACAGGGCCGGCTATGGCTACACCTTC.

The chain has TRBV5-5 and TRBJ1-4; perhaps TRBD1 as D (6 bases). Germline V gene sequence: CDR1 SGHKS, CDR2 YYEKEE (reference sequence). This CDR3 is 17 amino acids long. The V gene lost 4 bases and the J gene lost 13 bases, with 29 bases spanning the gap. CDR3 sequence (DNA): TGTGCCAGCAGCGTGGCGAGGAGGACGACAGGCAGGATTAGACTGTTTTTT. Protein product: CASSVARRTTGRIRLFF.

This chain links TRBV28 with TRBJ2-5; tentatively, D is TRBD2 (6 bases). CDR3 length: 16 amino acids. V was pared by 5 bases and J by 5 bases, with 21 bases between. Germline V gives CDR1 MDHEN, CDR2 SYDVKM. The CDR3 region has the DNA TGTGCCAGCAGTCCCAGGCCCCCCTCAGGGAGGGAGACCCAGTACTTC. It is translated as CASSPRPPSGRETQYF.

The rearrangement joins TRBV6-1 to TRBJ1-1, with TRBD1 matching over 8 bases. CDR1 MNHNS and CDR2 SASEGT come from the germline V gene. Trimming cost V 8 bases and J 6 bases; bases outside gene matches: 8. This CDR3 contains 13 residues. In DNA form, the CDR3 reads TGTGCCAGCTCCACAGGGGGTATACCTGAAGCTTTCTTT. Its protein product is CASSTGGIPEAFF.

The CDR3 spells CASSWTRSYEQYF. The CDR3 nucleotides read TGTGCCAGCAGTTGGACACGTTCCTACGAGCAGTACTTC. The chain links TRBV6-1 to TRBJ2-7; a possible D gene is TRBD1 (5 bases). CDR3 size: 13 residues. Trimming stripped 5 bases from V and 1 base from J, with 9 bases between. Germline assignment: CDR1 MNHNS and CDR2 SASEGT.

This clone was seen a single time. The genes are TRBV4-1 and TRBJ2-5; 7 bases align to TRBD2. The germline gives CDR1 MGHRA, CDR2 YSYEKL. This CDR3 is built from 16 residues. V lost 0 bases and J lost 5; bases outside the gene matches: 9. In DNA, the CDR3 is TGCGCCAGCAGCCAAGATCTCGGGGGGTTGAGGGAGACCCAGTACTTC. Its translation is CASSQDLGGLRETQYF.

The chain has TRBV25-1 and TRBJ1-2; no clear D. Germline V gene data show CDR1 as MGHDK and CDR2 as SYGVNS. V was cut by 6 bases and J by 2 bases, with 7 bases left in between. The CDR3 sequence is 12 residues long. The CDR3 reads CASRFGNYGYTF. As DNA, the CDR3 is TGTGCCAGCAGGTTCGGGAACTATGGCTACACCTTC.